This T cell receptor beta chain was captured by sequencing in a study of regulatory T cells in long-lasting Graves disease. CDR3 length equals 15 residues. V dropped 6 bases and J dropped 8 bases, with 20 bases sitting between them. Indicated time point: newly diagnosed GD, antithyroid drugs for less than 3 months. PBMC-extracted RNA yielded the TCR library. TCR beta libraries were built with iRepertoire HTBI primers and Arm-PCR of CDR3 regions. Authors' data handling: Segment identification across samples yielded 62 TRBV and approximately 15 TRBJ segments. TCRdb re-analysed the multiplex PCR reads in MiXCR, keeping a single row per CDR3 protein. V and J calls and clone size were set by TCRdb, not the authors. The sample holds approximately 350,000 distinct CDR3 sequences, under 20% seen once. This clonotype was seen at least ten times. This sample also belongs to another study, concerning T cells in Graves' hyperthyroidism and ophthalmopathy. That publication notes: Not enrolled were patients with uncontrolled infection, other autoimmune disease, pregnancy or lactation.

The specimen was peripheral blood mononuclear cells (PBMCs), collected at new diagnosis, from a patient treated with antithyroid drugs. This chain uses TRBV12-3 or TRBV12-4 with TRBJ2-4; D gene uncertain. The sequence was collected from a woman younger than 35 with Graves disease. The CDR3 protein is CASSSRRSLEDIQYF. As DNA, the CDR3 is TGTGCCAGCAGCTCTCGGCGGAGCCTCGAGGACATTCAGTACTTC.